Reported below is one T cell receptor (beta chain). Carrying UMI labels, the TRB cDNA libraries were prepared through 5' RACE. With the 5' RACE reads reprocessed, TCRdb shows one record per CDR3 protein and no DNA. Its clone listing holds 100,000 to 150,000 distinct CDR3 sequences. These data are taken from a study of CXCR3-negative and CXCR3-positive naive CD8 T cells. Per the germline V gene, CDR1 is MDHEN and CDR2 is SYDVKM. CDR3 length: 15 residues. The V call is TRBV28, the J call TRBJ1-5; the TCRdb D gene call, TRBD1, has no DNA to confirm it. The TCR comes from a human donor in good health. Some clones in this sample may be carry-over from other donors' samples. What was sequenced was naive CXCR3- CD8+ T cells from blood. As for subset: CD45RO-CCR7+CD27+CD95- naive CD8+ T cells lacking CXCR3 (TNR3-). The CDR3 region is CASNSDRGNNQPQHF.